These 18 T cell receptor beta chains were sequenced from one sample in a study of blood T cell repertoires in COVID-19. The protocol was immunoSEQ multiplex PCR, while the TCRdb copy is restricted to in-frame clones and leaves out a portion. The repertoire holds about 170,000 clones, with around 80% as singletons. The sample consisted of peripheral blood. These receptors all stem from a woman in her 70s with COVID-19, enrolled during active disease.

The genes are TRBV7-2 and TRBJ2-1; 8 bases map to TRBD2. Germline CDR1 reads SGHTA; CDR2 reads FQGNSA. The CDR3 is made up of 15 amino acids. The V segment lost 6 bases and the J segment 3 bases; nucleotides outside the gene matches: 7. CDR3 DNA: TGTGCCAGCAGTTACGCGGGGGGTGGCTACAATGAGCAGTTCTTC. It yields the protein CASSYAGGGYNEQFF.

The chain's CDR3 is CASSESGQGATKNTGELFF. Here the CDR3 DNA reads TGCGCCAGCAGTGAGTCCGGACAGGGGGCAACGAAGAACACCGGGGAGCTGTTTTTT. The chain recombines TRBV10-1 with TRBJ2-2; 11 nucleotides match TRBD1. This CDR3 is built from 19 residues. CDR1 and CDR2 from the germline V gene are WNHNN and SYGVQD (reference sequence). Trimming cost V 0 bases and J 1 base; bases outside gene matches: 7.

The J gene is TRBJ2-1, the V gene TRBV9; D is uncertain. This CDR3 contains 15 residues. CDR1 and CDR2 (germline): SGDLS, YYNGEE. V gave up 0 bases and J gave up 0 bases, with 7 bases separating them. CDR3 in DNA: TGTGCCAGCAGCGTAGAAGCGAACTCCTACAATGAGCAGTTCTTC. Translation: CASSVEANSYNEQFF.

This clone appeared once. As DNA, the CDR3 is TGTGCCAGCAGCGGAAGAGGCGGAGACCAAGAGACCCAGTACTTC. It yields the protein CASSGRGGDQETQYF. The chain has TRBV5-4 and TRBJ2-5; D is unresolved. This CDR3 has 15 residues. Trimming stripped 4 bases from V and 0 bases from J, with 13 bases between. Germline assignment: CDR1 SGHNT and CDR2 YYREEE (reference sequence). Based on the CDR3 plus reference TRBV5-4 and TRBJ2-5, the full variable domain is ETGVTQSPTHLIKTRGQQVTLRCSSQSGHNTVSWYQQALGQGPQFIFQYYREEENGRGNFPPRFSGLQFPNYSSELNVNALELDDSALYLCASSGRGGDQETQYFGPGTRLLVL.

The chain recombines TRBV27 with TRBJ2-1, with 7 bases lining up with TRBD1. J lost 4 bases, V lost 7 bases, and 13 bases had no gene match. Germline assignment: CDR1 MNHEY and CDR2 SMNVEV (reference sequence). The CDR3 sequence is 16 residues long. The CDR3 DNA is TGTGCCAGCACTAAATGGACAGGACTGGGGTACAATGAGCAGTTCTTC. This encodes CASTKWTGLGYNEQFF.

V usage is TRBV18 and J usage is TRBJ1-1, with D uncertain. This CDR3 comprises 15 residues. Germline V gives CDR1 KGHSH, CDR2 LQKENI. V dropped 1 base and J dropped 4 bases, with 13 bases sitting between them. The CDR3 spells CASSPREGSSTEAFF. The CDR3 DNA reads as TGTGCCAGCTCACCACGTGAGGGATCGAGCACTGAAGCTTTCTTT.

The genes are TRBV19 and TRBJ1-1, with 7 bases fitting TRBD1. V shed 6 bases, J shed 1 base, and the junction held 5 bases outside the gene matches. The CDR3 runs 14 residues. The germline gives CDR1 LNHDA, CDR2 SQIVND (reference sequence). CDR3 protein: CASSPDRTNTEAFF. In DNA form, the CDR3 reads TGTGCCAGTAGCCCGGACAGGACGAACACTGAAGCTTTCTTT.

This clone has more than one count but fewer than ten. This CDR3 is also generated by other DNA sequences in the sample. The chain carries TRBV28 and TRBJ1-1; 8 bases fit TRBD1. Per the germline V gene, CDR1 is MDHEN and CDR2 is SYDVKM. V lost 4 bases, J lost 8 bases, and 0 bases stayed unmatched. CDR3 length: 11 residues. The CDR3 DNA reads as TGTGCCAGCAGTTGGGACAGGGAAGCTTTCTTT. Protein: CASSWDREAFF.

CDR3: CASRLAARGHRMNTEAFF. The DNA for the CDR3 is TGTGCAAGTCGCTTAGCCGCAAGGGGTCACAGAATGAACACTGAAGCTTTCTTT. V is TRBV12-2 and J is TRBJ1-1; the D segment call TRBD1 is taken from the table without a DNA check. TRBV12-2 is a documented pseudogene. This CDR3 contains 18 residues.

This chain links TRBV28 with TRBJ1-1; no definite D call. Trimming took off 8 bases at V and 1 base at J, with 8 bases between the two ends. Germline V CDR1 and CDR2: MDHEN, SYDVKM. This CDR3 spans 12 amino acids. The CDR3: CASDQENTEAFF. The CDR3 bases are TGTGCCAGCGACCAGGAGAACACTGAAGCTTTCTTT.

CDR3 coding DNA: TGTGCCACCAGCAGAGACAGGGGGTACACTGAAGCTTTCTTT. It encodes CATSRDRGYTEAFF. The chain recombines TRBV15 with TRBJ1-1; the match to TRBD1 covers 7 bases. The CDR3 covers 14 residues. Unmatched junction bases numbered 1, after V lost 0 bases and J lost 3 bases. CDR1 and CDR2 from the germline V gene are LNHNV and YYDKDF (reference sequence).

The gene calls are TRBV7-2 and TRBJ1-5; D ambiguous. Deletions cut 1 base from V and 2 bases from J, with 9 bases between. Germline V gene lookup returns CDR1 SGHTA and CDR2 FQGNSA. The CDR3 is 15 amino acids. DNA for the CDR3: TGTGCCAGCAGCTTAGAGATTGGGCGCAATCAGCCCCAGCATTTT. Residues: CASSLEIGRNQPQHF.

The chain combines TRBV4-1 with TRBJ2-5; 8 nucleotides align to TRBD2. The CDR3 has 14 residues. After removal of 2 bases from V and 3 bases from J, the junction contained 2 bases not matched to a gene. The germline gives CDR1 MGHRA, CDR2 YSYEKL. CDR3 nucleotide sequence: TGCGCCAGCAGCCAAACAGCGGGGGAAGAGACCCAGTACTTC. It is translated as CASSQTAGEETQYF.

This chain's CDR3 is CASSPHRYGYTF. In DNA, the CDR3 is TGTGCCAGCAGTCCTCACAGATATGGCTACACCTTC. The rearrangement uses TRBV28 and TRBJ1-2; D is unresolved. Germline V gene data show CDR1 as MDHEN and CDR2 as SYDVKM. V shed 5 bases and J shed 5 bases, with 9 bases lying between them. The length of the CDR3 is 12 residues.

The chain links TRBV10-3 to TRBJ1-2; 9 bases align to TRBD1. The CDR3 covers 15 residues. With 7 bases clipped from V and 0 bases from J, the junction kept 6 bases outside the gene matches. The germline CDR1 and CDR2 sequences are ENHRY and SYGVKD. The CDR3 sequence: CAIKGQGPSNYGYTF. The CDR3, as DNA: TGTGCCATCAAAGGACAGGGGCCTTCTAACTATGGCTACACCTTC.

This sequence joins TRBV28 and TRBJ1-5; possible D gene TRBD1, 6 bases. The germline gives CDR1 MDHEN, CDR2 SYDVKM. With 6 bases removed from V and 5 bases from J, the gap between germline ends came to 11 bases. The CDR3 is 13 amino acids. The CDR3 nucleotides read TGTGCCAGCAGCTCCCCAGGGGATCAGCCCCAGCATTTT. Translated: CASSSPGDQPQHF.

This rearrangement joins TRBV28 to TRBJ1-3, with 9 bases that match TRBD1. This CDR3 has 16 residues. Germline loops: CDR1 MDHEN, CDR2 SYDVKM. The V and J ends lost 6 bases and 4 bases, in that order; junction bases with no gene match: 10. As DNA, the CDR3 is TGTGCCAGCAGGACCTCCGGGACAGGGCGCGGAAACACCATATATTTT. Encoded protein: CASRTSGTGRGNTIYF.

The J gene is TRBJ2-5, the V gene TRBV9; D is unclear. From germline, CDR1 is SGDLS and CDR2 YYNGEE. The CDR3 covers 15 residues. Trimming took off 1 base at V and 4 bases at J, with 14 bases between the two ends. In DNA, the CDR3 is TGTGCCAGCAGCGTATACACCCAAGGCGGAGAGACCCAGTACTTC. As protein: CASSVYTQGGETQYF.